These 20 T cell receptor beta chains share one sample of origin, sequenced in a study of cytomegalovirus exposure and HLA in healthy donors. The PCR ran on 60 Vbeta and 13 Jbeta primers. Only in-frame clones appear in the TCRdb table, and some are missing; sequencing was by immunoSEQ multiplex PCR. The profile shows some 120,000 clones, 80% of them singletons. The source material was PBMCs. These receptors were obtained from a male donor in good health and CMV-seronegative.

This chain joins TRBV7-9 and TRBJ2-1; possibly TRBD1 for D (6 bases). The CDR3 is 17 residues long. The germline CDR1 and CDR2 sequences are SEHNR and FQNEAQ (reference sequence). Trimming cost V 5 bases and J 4 bases, with 21 bases left between them. The CDR3 spells CASSHSTWDTKYNEQFF. The CDR3 bases are TGTGCCAGCAGCCATTCAACTTGGGACACAAAATACAATGAGCAGTTCTTC.

The chain carries TRBV29-1 and TRBJ2-4; maybe TRBD2 (6 bases). The CDR3 spans 17 residues. The germline V gene encodes CDR1 SQVTM and CDR2 ANQGSEA. Trimming took 4 bases from V and 4 from J, leaving 23 bases between them. The CDR3, as DNA: TGCAGCGTTGTGGACCCACTAGCTGACCGTGTGAAAAACATTCAGTACTTC. Its translation: CSVVDPLADRVKNIQYF.

This clone was counted a few times. The chain carries TRBV19 and TRBJ1-2; 9 nucleotides line up with TRBD1. The CDR3 extends over 13 amino acids. Per germline, CDR1 LNHDA and CDR2 SQIVND (reference sequence). The V and J ends lost 5 bases and 8 bases, in that order; junction bases with no gene match: 6. The CDR3 sequence is CASSRRDRDGYTF. The CDR3 bases are TGTGCCAGTAGTCGCCGGGACAGGGACGGCTACACCTTC. The whole variable domain, remainder taken from reference TRBV19 and TRBJ1-2, is DGGITQSPKYLFRKEGQNVTLSCEQNLNHDAMYWYRQDPGQGLRLIYYSQIVNDFQKGDIAEGYSVSREKKESFPLTVTSAQKNPTAFYLCASSRRDRDGYTFGSGTRLTVV.

This clone was observed once. This CDR3 is CASSDSDGGGSDTQYF. The CDR3 DNA reads as TGTGCCAGCAGTGACTCGGATGGCGGGGGGTCGGATACGCAGTATTTT. The chain links TRBV6-4 to TRBJ2-3, with 8 bases that match TRBD2. J was trimmed by 6 bases and V by 0 bases; bases with no gene match: 8. Germline V gives CDR1 MRHNA, CDR2 SNTAGT. The CDR3 has 16 amino acids.

This chain links TRBV25-1 with TRBJ1-1, with TRBD1 identical over 8 bases. The CDR3 is made up of 14 amino acids. Germline trimming cut 5 bases from V and 4 bases from J; bases unmatched to any gene: 6. CDR1 and CDR2 (germline): MGHDK, SYGVNS. CDR3 sequence (DNA): TGTGCCAGCAGTCTACGACAGGGGATCACTGAAGCTTTCTTT. Translation gives CASSLRQGITEAFF.

The chain carries TRBV28 and TRBJ2-5, with a possible D match to TRBD2 (7 bases). This CDR3 spans 15 amino acids. Per the germline V gene, CDR1 is MDHEN and CDR2 is SYDVKM. V dropped 2 bases and J dropped 6 bases, with 16 bases sitting between them. In nucleotides, the CDR3 is TGTGCCAGCAGTTTAGGGGGGGGGCGCCTGAAGACCCAGTACTTC. This sequence encodes CASSLGGGRLKTQYF.

The V gene is TRBV7-9, the J gene TRBJ2-1; 12 bases fit TRBD2. The CDR3 length is 17 residues. Losses at the gene ends were 5 bases for V and 8 bases for J; bases not matched to a gene: 13. Germline CDR1 reads SEHNR; CDR2 reads FQNEAQ (reference sequence). The CDR3, as DNA: TGTGCCAGCAGCCCCTCACTAGCGGGGGGTCTATCGCATGAGCAGTTCTTC. Protein: CASSPSLAGGLSHEQFF.

This clone showed up just once. The chain carries TRBV7-2 and TRBJ2-2; TRBD2 matches 8 bases. Germline lookup yields CDR1 SGHTA and CDR2 FQGNSA. The CDR3 has 16 residues. Trimming took 3 bases from V and 1 from J; bases not matched to a gene: 4. The CDR3 bases are TGTGCCAGCAGCTTTCTAGCGGGCCAGAACACCGGGGAGCTGTTTTTT. It yields the protein CASSFLAGQNTGELFF.

This sequence joins TRBV6-5 and TRBJ2-3, with D possibly being TRBD1 (6 bases). V lost 4 bases and J 4 bases, leaving 18 bases between the germline ends. CDR3 length equals 16 residues. CDR1 and CDR2 (germline): MNHEY, SVGAGI. This CDR3 is CASSFRGPHGADTQYF. DNA of the CDR3: TGTGCCAGCAGTTTCAGGGGACCCCATGGTGCAGATACGCAGTATTTT.

The CDR3 sequence is CASSLAPRDEQYF. CDR3 sequence (DNA): TGCGCCAGCAGCTTGGCCCCCAGGGACGAGCAGTACTTC. V and J are TRBV5-1 and TRBJ2-7, with a tentative D call TRBD1 (5 bases). V dropped 0 bases and J dropped 5 bases, with 9 bases sitting between them. From germline, CDR1 is SGHRS and CDR2 YFSETQ. The CDR3 consists of 13 residues.

The chain has TRBV9 and TRBJ1-2, with 7 positions matching TRBD1. This CDR3 comprises 14 residues. CDR1 SGDLS and CDR2 YYNGEE come from the germline V gene. V dropped 0 bases and J dropped 3; count of bases not matched to a gene: 2. CDR3 in DNA: TGTGCCAGCAGCGTAGTAGGGGGCGACTATGGCTACACCTTC. Translating it yields CASSVVGGDYGYTF.

The rearrangement joins TRBV5-1 to TRBJ2-2; possible D gene TRBD2, 6 bases. The CDR3 is 15 residues long. Germline CDR1 reads SGHRS; CDR2 reads YFSETQ. With 4 bases removed from V and 0 bases from J, the gap between germline ends came to 10 bases. This CDR3 reads CASSLGTSNTGELFF. CDR3 DNA: TGCGCCAGCAGCCTCGGGACTTCGAACACCGGGGAGCTGTTTTTT.

The V call is TRBV30, the J call TRBJ1-4; TRBD1 matches 7 bases. From germline, CDR1 is GTSNPN and CDR2 SVGIG (reference sequence). CDR3 size: 16 residues. The V segment lost 3 bases and the J segment 8 bases; nucleotides outside the gene matches: 15. The CDR3 here is CAWRGLRQGFEEKLFF. The CDR3 DNA reads as TGTGCCTGGAGGGGGCTTCGACAGGGCTTCGAGGAAAAACTGTTTTTT.

V gene TRBV7-2 combines with J gene TRBJ1-1; D is unresolved. Germline-derived CDR1 and CDR2 are SGHTA and FQGNSA. V lost 5 bases and J lost 3, with 10 bases in between. The CDR3 runs 13 residues. The CDR3 nucleotides read TGTGCCAGCAGCCCCACAACCTACACTGAAGCTTTCTTT. Translation gives CASSPTTYTEAFF.

DNA of the CDR3: TGCGCCAGCAGCCAAGAGCTAGCGGTAACCTACGAGCAGTACTTC. Translated, it gives CASSQELAVTYEQYF. The chain employs TRBV4-1 and TRBJ2-7, with TRBD2 matching over 7 bases. Germline lookup yields CDR1 MGHRA and CDR2 YSYEKL. With 0 bases clipped from V and 2 bases from J, the junction kept 4 bases outside the gene matches. This CDR3 has 15 amino acids.

This clone was recorded once. This sequence joins TRBV5-4 and TRBJ1-1, with D perhaps TRBD1 (6 bases). The CDR3 spans 15 residues. Trimming took off 0 bases at V and 11 bases at J, with 20 bases between the two ends. Per the germline V gene, CDR1 is SGHNT and CDR2 is YYREEE (reference sequence). The CDR3 protein is CASSLAGGHDLGAFF. CDR3 nucleotides: TGTGCCAGCAGCTTGGCCGGGGGGCACGATCTGGGGGCTTTCTTT.

The gene calls are TRBV7-9 and TRBJ1-2; 9 nucleotides align to TRBD1. This CDR3 has 17 residues. The trim removed 4 bases at V and 8 bases at J, leaving 17 bases unmatched. The V gene's germline CDR1 is SEHNR and CDR2 FQNEAQ (reference sequence). As DNA, the CDR3 is TGTGCCAGCAGCTCCCGGAGCCGGGACAGGGAGCTGAGCGGCTACACCTTC. Translation gives CASSSRSRDRELSGYTF.

The chain is built from TRBV5-4 and TRBJ2-3; TRBD1 aligns across 7 bases. Trimming cost V 3 bases and J 2 bases; bases outside gene matches: 3. Germline V gene sequence: CDR1 SGHNT, CDR2 YYREEE (reference sequence). The CDR3 is made up of 14 amino acids. The CDR3 sequence is CASSSGTATDTQYF. Written as DNA, the CDR3 is TGTGCCAGCAGCTCCGGGACAGCCACAGATACGCAGTATTTT.

A few counts support this clone. The chain uses TRBV19 and TRBJ2-1, with a weak D call TRBD2 (7 bases). Germline CDR1 and CDR2: LNHDA and SQIVND (reference sequence). V was pared by 3 bases and J by 10 bases, with 10 bases between. The CDR3 runs 12 residues. The CDR3 reads CASSIGGGEQFF. The CDR3 DNA sequence: TGTGCCAGTAGTATCGGCGGGGGCGAGCAGTTCTTC.

This clone was observed a few times. The chain recombines TRBV28 with TRBJ1-5, with no clear D. V dropped 3 bases and J dropped 7 bases, with 7 bases sitting between them. The CDR3 runs 12 residues. CDR1 MDHEN and CDR2 SYDVKM come from the germline V gene. As DNA, the CDR3 is TGTGCCAGCAGTTTTTCCGAGCAGCCCCAGCATTTT. The encoded protein is CASSFSEQPQHF.